Following are 3 T cell receptor beta chains from one sample sequenced in a study of blood T cell repertoires in COVID-19. Clones were sequenced by immunoSEQ multiplex PCR, and TCRdb holds only the in-frame ones, with some missing. The sample has about 400,000 clones; under 90% are singletons. Material: PBMCs or T cells enriched from blood (not recorded which). Receptors originate from a woman younger than 45 who had recovered from COVID-19.

V gene TRBV6-6 combines with J gene TRBJ2-1, with 7 bases matching TRBD2. The CDR3 length is 15 residues. Germline CDR1 and CDR2: MNHNY and SVGAGI (reference sequence). The trim removed 7 bases at V and 7 bases at J, leaving 13 bases unmatched. The DNA of the CDR3 is TGTGCCAGCACGGTAACGGCGGGAGAGGGTAATGAGCAGTTCTTC. This codes for CASTVTAGEGNEQFF.

V and J are TRBV4-3 and TRBJ1-3; 7 bases are shared with TRBD1. CDR3 length: 16 residues. CDR1 and CDR2 from the germline V gene are LGHNA and YSLEER. The J segment lost 2 bases and the V segment lost 1 base, leaving 5 bases of the junction unmatched. The CDR3 loop is CASSQGPTGAGNTIYF. The DNA for the CDR3 is TGCGCCAGCAGCCAAGGCCCTACAGGGGCTGGAAACACCATATATTTT.

The genes are TRBV4-1 and TRBJ1-5; perhaps TRBD1 as D (6 bases). CDR3 length: 16 amino acids. The V gene lost 0 bases and the J gene lost 4 bases, with 13 bases spanning the gap. Germline loops: CDR1 MGHRA, CDR2 YSYEKL. The CDR3 loop reads CASSQDTGNRNQPQHF. CDR3 DNA: TGCGCCAGCAGCCAAGATACAGGGAATCGAAATCAGCCCCAGCATTTT.